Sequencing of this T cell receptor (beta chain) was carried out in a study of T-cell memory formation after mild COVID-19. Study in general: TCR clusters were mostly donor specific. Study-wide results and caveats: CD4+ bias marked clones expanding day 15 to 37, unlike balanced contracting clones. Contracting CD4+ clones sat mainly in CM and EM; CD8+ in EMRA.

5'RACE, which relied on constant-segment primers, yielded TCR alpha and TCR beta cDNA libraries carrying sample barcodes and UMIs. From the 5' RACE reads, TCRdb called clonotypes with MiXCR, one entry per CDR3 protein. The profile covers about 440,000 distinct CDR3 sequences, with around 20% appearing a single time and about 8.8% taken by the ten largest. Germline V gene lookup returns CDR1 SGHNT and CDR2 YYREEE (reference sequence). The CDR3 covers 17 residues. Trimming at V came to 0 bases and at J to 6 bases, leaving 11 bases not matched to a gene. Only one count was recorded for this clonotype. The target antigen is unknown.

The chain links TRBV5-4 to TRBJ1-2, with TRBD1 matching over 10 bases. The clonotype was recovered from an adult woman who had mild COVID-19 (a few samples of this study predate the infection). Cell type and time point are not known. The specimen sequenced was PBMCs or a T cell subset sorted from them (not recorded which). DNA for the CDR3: TGTGCCAGCAGCTTGGTCCCGACAGGGGGCAACGCAGATGGCTACACCTTC. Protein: CASSLVPTGGNADGYTF.